Included here is one TCR beta chain sequence, with context. This sample was included in a study of blood T cell repertoires in COVID-19. As for the study in general: The United States, Italy and Spain provided the acute and convalescent COVID-19 samples.

In the source study's methods: Nucleated cell counts were estimated from reference gene primer amplification. Only in-frame clones appear in the TCRdb table, and some are missing; sequencing was by immunoSEQ multiplex PCR. That table supplies the V and J calls and clone size; D and trimming were determined from the DNA. Among about 300,000 clones listed, roughly 88% were seen once. This CDR3 is built from 16 residues. From germline, CDR1 is MDHEN and CDR2 SYDVKM. With 6 bases removed from V and 2 bases from J, the gap between germline ends came to 19 bases. This TCR was sampled from a woman under 40 with COVID-19, enrolled during active disease. The chain combines TRBV28 with TRBJ1-2; D unclear. The source material was peripheral blood. CDR3 region: CASRVSVGGLNYGYTF. The DNA for the CDR3 is TGTGCCAGCAGAGTTTCGGTAGGCGGGTTAAACTATGGCTACACCTTC.